A single sample gave rise to the 27 T cell receptor beta chains below, sequenced in a study of T cells in Graves' hyperthyroidism and ophthalmopathy (dated by TCRdb to between 2017 and 2020). The library relied on multiplex PCR. Sequencing took place on an Illumina HiSeq 2000. TCR beta CDR3 regions were amplified from RNA transcripts. For the first round of RT-PCR on the TCR CDR3, the HTBI primer set was used together with the Qiagen OneStep RT-PCR kit. TCRdb reprocessing: public reads trimmed at Q25 with fastp, clones called with MiXCR, in-frame beta chains kept. Entries that share a CDR3 protein sequence are merged under the most common genes and DNA. The sample table lists hundreds of thousands of distinct CDR3 sequences, roughly a quarter of them with a count of one. The ten largest clones take up over 9% of the sample. Source material: blood. These receptors originate from a woman under 40 with Graves' ophthalmopathy.

V usage is TRBV12-3 or TRBV12-4 and J usage is TRBJ2-7; TRBD2 matches 7 bases. V lost 4 bases and J lost 3; bases outside the gene matches: 9. This CDR3 is 15 amino acids long. The CDR3, as DNA: TGTGCCAGCAGTTCCATCCGGGACTACCTCTACGAGCAGTACTTC. It is translated as CASSSIRDYLYEQYF.

This clonotype occurred many times. This chain connects TRBV5-4 to TRBJ1-5, with 7 bases aligning to TRBD1. This CDR3 is 13 amino acids long. Germline CDR1 is SGHNT and CDR2 is YYREEE (reference sequence). Germline trimming cut 3 bases from V and 4 bases from J; bases unmatched to any gene: 1. This chain's CDR3 is CASSWGQNQPQHF. CDR3 in DNA: TGTGCCAGCAGCTGGGGACAGAATCAGCCCCAGCATTTT.

This clonotype has ten or more counts. J is TRBJ2-7 and V is TRBV6-5; 15 bases line up with TRBD2. V dropped 9 bases and J dropped 2; count of bases not matched to a gene: 20. This CDR3 region has 20 residues. Germline values: CDR1 MNHEY, CDR2 SVGAGI. CDR3 in DNA: TGTGCCAGAACTAGATCCCGAACCGGGACTAGCGGGGGGCTAACCTACGAGCAGTACTTC. Protein product: CARTRSRTGTSGGLTYEQYF.

V and J are TRBV28 and TRBJ2-7; D not resolved. The CDR3 covers 15 residues. Germline CDR1 reads MDHEN; CDR2 reads SYDVKM. V lost 5 bases, J lost 0 bases, and 14 bases lay in between. CDR3 residues: CASSLSAELSYEQYF. The CDR3 nucleotides read TGTGCCAGCAGTCTTTCAGCCGAACTCTCCTACGAGCAGTACTTC.

This clonotype has ten or more counts. The chain is built from TRBV15 and TRBJ2-7; D gene uncertain. This CDR3 contains 17 residues. Germline CDR1 LNHNV, CDR2 YYDKDF (reference sequence). V was clipped by 1 base and J by 2 bases, with 18 bases between them. The CDR3 here is CATSRGPLRFATYEQYF. The DNA for the CDR3 is TGTGCCACCAGCAGAGGGCCCTTGCGGTTTGCGACCTACGAGCAGTACTTC.

This clonotype was seen just once. The rearrangement links TRBV6-2 or TRBV6-3 to TRBJ2-7, with D perhaps TRBD1 or TRBD2 (5 bases each). The V end lost 4 bases, the J end lost 4 bases, and 23 bases lay between the germline ends. The CDR3 is 17 amino acids. Per the germline V gene, CDR1 is MNHEY and CDR2 is SVGEGT. The chain's CDR3 is CASSLALGSREPYEQYF. The CDR3, as DNA: TGTGCCAGCAGTTTAGCCTTAGGTAGCAGGGAGCCATACGAGCAGTACTTC.

The rearrangement uses TRBV15 and TRBJ1-2, with 9 bases identical to TRBD1. Trimming cost V 0 bases and J 4 bases; bases outside gene matches: 6. CDR1 and CDR2 (germline): LNHNV, YYDKDF (reference sequence). CDR3 length equals 16 residues. Written as DNA, the CDR3 is TGTGCCACCAGCAGAGATGGGACAGGGTTTGTCTATGGCTACACCTTC. It is translated as CATSRDGTGFVYGYTF. The full variable domain, completed using reference TRBV15 and TRBJ1-2, is DAMVIQNPRYQVTQFGKPVTLSCSQTLNHNVMYWYQQKSSQAPKLLFHYYDKDFNNEADTPDNFQSRRPNTSFCFLDIRSPGLGDTAMYLCATSRDGTGFVYGYTFGSGTRLTVV.

CDR3: CASSTRGLQEETQYF. In DNA, the CDR3 is TGTGCCAGCTCTACTCGGGGTCTCCAGGAAGAGACCCAGTACTTC. V gene TRBV19 combines with J gene TRBJ2-5; possible D gene TRBD2, 5 bases. V lost 9 bases and J lost 3, with 20 bases in between. CDR1 and CDR2 from the germline V gene are LNHDA and SQIVND (reference sequence). The CDR3 runs 15 residues.

This clonotype showed up many times. The chain uses TRBV4-1 and TRBJ1-2, with unresolved D. The CDR3 consists of 13 residues. CDR1 is MGHRA and CDR2 is YSYEKL in the germline V gene. V was cut by 1 base and J by 1 base, with 4 bases left in between. The CDR3 bases are TGCGCCAGCAGCCAAGGGGTTAACTATGGCTACACCTTC. Amino acid sequence: CASSQGVNYGYTF.

In its sample, this clonotype was seen many times. The CDR3 region is CASSPSTGIYSNQPQHF. In DNA, the CDR3 is TGTGCCAGCAGTCCCTCAACTGGGATTTATAGCAATCAGCCCCAGCATTTT. The genes are TRBV6-4 and TRBJ1-5; D is uncertain. This CDR3 is built from 17 residues. Germline V gene sequence: CDR1 MRHNA, CDR2 SNTAGT. The V end lost 5 bases, the J end lost 0 bases, and 17 bases lay between the germline ends.

This clonotype appeared many times. The chain carries TRBV6-2 or TRBV6-3 and TRBJ2-7; D might be TRBD1 (7 bases). Germline CDR1 is MNHEY and CDR2 is SVGEGT. The CDR3 length is 13 residues. V was pared by 9 bases and J by 2 bases, with 14 bases between. Here the CDR3 reads CASGRTGPYEQYF. DNA for the CDR3: TGTGCCAGTGGGAGGACAGGCCCCTACGAGCAGTACTTC.

This chain connects TRBV4-1 to TRBJ1-3, with D unclear. V was clipped by 1 base and J by 0 bases, with 13 bases between them. Germline CDR1 is MGHRA and CDR2 is YSYEKL. The CDR3 contains 17 residues. CDR3 DNA: TGCGCCAGCAGCCAAGGTCGCCTAGGTGGCTCTGGAAACACCATATATTTT. Translating gives CASSQGRLGGSGNTIYF.

This clonotype has ten or more counts. The V gene is TRBV7-9, the J gene TRBJ1-1; unclear D gene. This CDR3 region has 13 residues. Trimming shortened V by 2 bases and J by 6 bases, and 10 bases separated the two germline ends. Germline-derived CDR1 and CDR2 are SEHNR and FQNEAQ (reference sequence). The CDR3 sequence: CASSLLSGAEAFF. CDR3 in DNA: TGTGCCAGCAGCTTACTTTCTGGGGCTGAAGCTTTCTTT.

The gene calls are TRBV28 and TRBJ2-7, with D maybe TRBD2 (5 bases). Germline assignment: CDR1 MDHEN and CDR2 SYDVKM. The CDR3 extends over 15 amino acids. The V gene lost 7 bases and the J gene lost 0 bases, with 16 bases spanning the gap. As DNA, the CDR3 is TGTGCCAGCACCGAGACTATTTGGAGCTCCTACGAGCAGTACTTC. Its protein is CASTETIWSSYEQYF.

The sample holds many counts of this clonotype. The rearrangement links TRBV5-1 to TRBJ2-5; D may match TRBD1 or TRBD2 (5 bases each). V was clipped by 2 bases and J by 4 bases, with 12 bases between them. The CDR3 has 14 amino acids. Germline CDR1 and CDR2: SGHRS and YFSETQ. CDR3 region: CASSFIRGRETQYF. CDR3 nucleotides: TGCGCCAGCAGCTTCATCCGGGGACGAGAGACCCAGTACTTC.

This clonotype has only a few counts. The rearrangement uses TRBV19 and TRBJ2-2; perhaps TRBD1 as D (5 bases). The CDR3 has 17 residues. The germline V gene has CDR1 LNHDA and CDR2 SQIVND (reference sequence). The V end was cut by 4 bases, the J end by 1 base, with 16 bases between. This CDR3 reads CASSNSNFRVNTGELFF. DNA for the CDR3: TGTGCCAGTAGTAACTCAAACTTCAGGGTGAACACCGGGGAGCTGTTTTTT.

The gene calls are TRBV9 and TRBJ1-2; no firm D call. Germline CDR1 is SGDLS and CDR2 is YYNGEE. The CDR3 loop spans 14 amino acids. Trimming removed 4 bases from V and 6 bases from J, with 16 bases in between. CDR3: CASSPGISGDGYTF. The CDR3 DNA reads as TGTGCCAGCAGCCCCGGGATCTCGGGCGATGGCTACACCTTC.

This clonotype was seen many times. The rearrangement links TRBV28 to TRBJ2-7, with unresolved D. The ends were cut back, 4 bases at V and 0 bases at J, with 7 bases in the middle. The germline gives CDR1 MDHEN, CDR2 SYDVKM. This CDR3 is built from 13 residues. The CDR3 loop is CASSSHTSYEQYF. CDR3 DNA sequence: TGTGCCAGCAGTTCCCACACCTCCTACGAGCAGTACTTC.

This clonotype was observed a few times. The chain employs TRBV20-1 and TRBJ2-7, with 10 bases matching TRBD1. This CDR3 is 15 amino acids long. Germline lookup yields CDR1 DFQATT and CDR2 SNEGSKA (reference sequence). With 1 base clipped from V and 3 bases from J, the junction kept 6 bases outside the gene matches. CDR3 in DNA: TGCAGTGCTAGAGTACCGGGACAGGGGATCTACGAGCAGTACTTC. It encodes CSARVPGQGIYEQYF.

This clonotype has a count of ten or more. The chain couples TRBV5-1 to TRBJ1-5, with TRBD1 matching over 7 bases. V shed 0 bases and J 2 bases; nucleotides not matched to a gene: 2. The germline CDR1 and CDR2 sequences are SGHRS and YFSETQ. This CDR3 has 15 amino acids. The CDR3 here is CASSLAGGGNQPQHF. In DNA, the CDR3 is TGCGCCAGCAGCTTGGCAGGGGGAGGCAATCAGCCCCAGCATTTT. Using reference TRBV5-1 and TRBJ1-5 for the parts outside the CDR3, the full variable domain is KAGVTQTPRYLIKTRGQQVTLSCSPISGHRSVSWYQQTPGQGLQFLFEYFSETQRNKGNFPGRFSGRQFSNSRSEMNVSTLELGDSALYLCASSLAGGGNQPQHFGDGTRLSIL.

This clonotype was found many times. The V call is TRBV19, the J call TRBJ1-5; no reliable D call. V was clipped by 0 bases and J by 6 bases, with 9 bases between them. The CDR3 runs to 14 residues. Germline CDR1 is LNHDA and CDR2 is SQIVND (reference sequence). This chain's CDR3 is CASSIEREAQPQHF. The CDR3 DNA follows: TGTGCCAGTAGTATAGAAAGGGAAGCTCAGCCCCAGCATTTT.

This clonotype occurred many times. The J gene is TRBJ2-5, the V gene TRBV6-5; 8 bases map to TRBD1. Trimming at V came to 5 bases and at J to 4 bases, leaving 15 bases not matched to a gene. Germline values: CDR1 MNHEY, CDR2 SVGAGI. The CDR3 is 17 residues long. CDR3 sequence reads: CASSHKFRGRGRETQYF. CDR3 DNA sequence: TGTGCCAGCAGTCACAAATTCAGGGGGCGGGGAAGAGAGACCCAGTACTTC.

This clonotype was seen only a few times. This chain links TRBV6-1 with TRBJ1-1; TRBD1 agrees at 8 bases. With 4 bases clipped from V and 2 bases from J, the junction kept 6 bases outside the gene matches. The CDR3 is 15 amino acids. Looked up from germline, CDR1 is MNHNS and CDR2 is SASEGT. Here the CDR3 DNA reads TGTGCCAGCAGTGGTATGGACAGGGCTAACACTGAAGCTTTCTTT. Translated, it gives CASSGMDRANTEAFF.

This clonotype occurred many times. The J gene is TRBJ2-5, the V gene TRBV7-9, with D possibly being TRBD1 (5 bases). This CDR3 contains 15 residues. Germline CDR1 reads SEHNR; CDR2 reads FQNEAQ (reference sequence). V lost 0 bases and J 0 bases, leaving 8 bases between the germline ends. The DNA for the CDR3 is TGTGCCAGCAGCTTAGCGACAGCGTACCAAGAGACCCAGTACTTC. Protein sequence: CASSLATAYQETQYF. Using reference TRBV7-9 and TRBJ2-5 for the parts outside the CDR3, the full variable domain is DTGVSQNPRHKITKRGQNVTFRCDPISEHNRLYWYRQTLGQGPEFLTYFQNEAQLEKSRLLSDRFSAERPKGSFSTLEIQRTEQGDSAMYLCASSLATAYQETQYFGPGTRLLVL.

This clonotype was picked up many times. CDR3 protein: CASSYGGGVYEQYF. CDR3 in DNA: TGTGCCAGCAGTTATGGCGGGGGGGTCTACGAGCAGTACTTC. The chain recombines TRBV6-2 or TRBV6-3 with TRBJ2-7; 9 positions match TRBD2. Germline V gives CDR1 MNHEY, CDR2 SVGEGT. CDR3 length: 14 residues. J gave up 3 bases and V 3 bases, and 3 bases lay outside the gene matches.

This chain uses TRBV28 with TRBJ1-1; tentatively, D is TRBD1 (6 bases). With 1 base removed from V and 0 bases from J, the gap between germline ends came to 12 bases. The CDR3 covers 16 residues. Germline CDR1 reads MDHEN; CDR2 reads SYDVKM. CDR3 sequence reads: CASSLSGGGLNTEAFF. Here the CDR3 DNA reads TGTGCCAGCAGTTTATCGGGAGGGGGTTTGAACACTGAAGCTTTCTTT.

This chain links TRBV25-1 with TRBJ2-4; D not resolved. Germline CDR1 and CDR2: MGHDK and SYGVNS. V shed 5 bases and J shed 3 bases, with 14 bases lying between them. There are 15 residues in the CDR3. The CDR3 loop reads CASSKFKDGKNIQYF. CDR3 nucleotide sequence: TGTGCCAGCAGTAAATTTAAGGACGGCAAAAACATTCAGTACTTC.